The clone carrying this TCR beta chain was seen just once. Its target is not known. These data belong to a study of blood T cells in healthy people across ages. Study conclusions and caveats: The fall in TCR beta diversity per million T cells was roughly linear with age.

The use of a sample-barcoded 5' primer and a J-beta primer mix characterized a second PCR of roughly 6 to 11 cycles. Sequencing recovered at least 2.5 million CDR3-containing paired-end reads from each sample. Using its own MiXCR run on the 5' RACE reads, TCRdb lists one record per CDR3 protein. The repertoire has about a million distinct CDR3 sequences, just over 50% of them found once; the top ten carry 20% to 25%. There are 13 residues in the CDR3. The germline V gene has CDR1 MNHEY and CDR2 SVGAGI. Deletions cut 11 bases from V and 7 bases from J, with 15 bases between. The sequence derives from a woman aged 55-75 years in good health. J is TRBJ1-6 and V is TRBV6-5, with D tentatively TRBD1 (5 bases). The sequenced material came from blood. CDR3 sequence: CAVRGYSNSPLHF. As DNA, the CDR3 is TGTGCCGTCCGGGGGTATAGCAATTCACCCCTCCACTTT.